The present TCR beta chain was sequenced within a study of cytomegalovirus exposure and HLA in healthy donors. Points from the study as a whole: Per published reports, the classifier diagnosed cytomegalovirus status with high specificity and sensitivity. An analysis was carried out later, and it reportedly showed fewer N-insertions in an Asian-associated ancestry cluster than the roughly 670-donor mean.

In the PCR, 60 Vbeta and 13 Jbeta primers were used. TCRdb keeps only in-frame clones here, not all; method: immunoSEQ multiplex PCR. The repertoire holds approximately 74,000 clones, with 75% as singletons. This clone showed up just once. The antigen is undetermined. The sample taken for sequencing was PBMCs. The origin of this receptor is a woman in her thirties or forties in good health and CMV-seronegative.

CDR3: CASSDRQNTGELFF. Written as DNA, the CDR3 is TGTGCCAGCAGTGACCGACAGAACACCGGGGAGCTGTTTTTT. V and J are TRBV6-4 and TRBJ2-2; D is undetermined. Germline V gives CDR1 MRHNA, CDR2 SNTAGT. The germline V and J ends were trimmed by 2 bases and 1 base, with 5 bases remaining between them. The CDR3 is 14 residues long.